This record concerns one T cell receptor beta chain sequence. No antigen is known for it. Per-base quality was not reported, and no clone a single base away is much larger than it. Receptor libraries were prepared by the immunoSEQ multiplex PCR assay. The table comes from immuneACCESS by way of TCRdb, which keeps in-frame sequences with V and J called. Part of the clones is missing from these tables; in studies checked, under half for an unresolved V gene and the rest for unknown reasons. The sample table lists about 68,000 clones, about 97% of them with a count of one. In total, the top ten clones hold more than 0.25% of the sample. The data were taken from a study of technical replicates of blood from a handful of donors (dated by TCRdb to the late 2010s). The CDR3 covers 14 residues, taking in both the cysteine and the phenylalanine. Only the CDR3 region is kept as DNA, spanning 42 bases read in frame from base 1. V loses 1 base of germline sequence and J loses 3 bases, and the interval between the two ends is 9 bases. From the germline V gene, CDR1 is SGHNT and CDR2 is YENEEA.

The clonotype comes from a human donor in good health. The V gene is TRBV11-3 and the J gene is TRBJ1-2; perhaps TRBD1 is the D gene, with 6 bases matching. What was sequenced was T cells isolated from PBMCs. The nucleotide sequence is given as TGTGCCAGCAGCTTAGGGACAGCATACTATGGCTACACCTTC. Translated, this is CASSLGTAYYGYTF.